Listed below are T cell receptor beta chains from one sample, sequenced in a study of beta chain features in type 1 diabetes. TCRdb keeps only in-frame clones here, not all; method: immunoSEQ multiplex PCR. This table holds hundreds of thousands of clones, roughly 10% found once. Input material: naive CD4+ T cells from blood. Source of these receptors: a young woman in good health. Both conserved end residues are part of each CDR3. A D gene is named only where the DNA matches it firmly. For some rows the clone size is stated as once, few or many, or as a class when expanded; others skip it.

j_gene: TRBJ1-5
d_gene: NA
v_gene: TRBV4-1
abundance: few
CDR3nt: TGCGCCAGCAGGCAAGGGGGTACGAATCAGCCCCAGCATTTT
CDR3aa: CASRQGGTNQPQHF

j_gene: TRBJ2-3
d_gene: NA
v_gene: TRBV9
abundance: NA
CDR3nt: TGTGCCAGCAGTCCAGGATTTGGTTCCACAGATACGCAGTATTTT
CDR3aa: CASSPGFGSTDTQYF

j_gene: TRBJ2-4
d_gene: TRBD1
v_gene: TRBV4-3
abundance: few
CDR3nt: TGCGCCAGCAGCCAAGCGACTGGACAGGGGAGTCTCATTCAGTACTTC
CDR3aa: CASSQATGQGSLIQYF

j_gene: TRBJ2-5
d_gene: NA
v_gene: TRBV29-1
abundance: NA
CDR3nt: TGCAGCGTTGAGCTAGCGGAGGGGGGAGAGACCCAGTACTTC
CDR3aa: CSVELAEGGETQYF

j_gene: TRBJ2-1
d_gene: NA
v_gene: TRBV7-2
abundance: few
CDR3nt: TGTGCCAGCAGCTTCAGTCTCAATGAGCAGTTCTTC
CDR3aa: CASSFSLNEQFF

j_gene: TRBJ2-3
d_gene: NA
v_gene: TRBV20-1
abundance: NA
CDR3nt: TGCAGTGCTAGGGGCGGTGCGGCCCCCCATTTT
CDR3aa: CSARGGAAPHF

j_gene: TRBJ2-1
d_gene: TRBD2
v_gene: TRBV11-2
abundance: few
CDR3nt: TGTGCCAGCCGACTAGCCGGCCCCTACAATGAGCAGTTCTTC
CDR3aa: CASRLAGPYNEQFF

j_gene: TRBJ2-3
d_gene: TRBD2
v_gene: TRBV9
abundance: few
CDR3nt: TGTGCCAGCAGCCCACCGGGCGGGAGCGGCACAGATACGCAGTATTTT
CDR3aa: CASSPPGGSGTDTQYF

j_gene: TRBJ2-6
d_gene: NA
v_gene: TRBV5-1
abundance: few
CDR3nt: TGCGCCAGCAGCGTCCGGGCAGCGGATAACTCTGGGGCCAACGTCCTGACTTTC
CDR3aa: CASSVRAADNSGANVLTF

j_gene: TRBJ1-6
d_gene: NA
v_gene: TRBV7-2
abundance: NA
CDR3nt: TGTGCCAGCAGCTCGCTGTTTGGGGGGTGGTATTCACCCCTCCACTTT
CDR3aa: CASSSLFGGWYSPLHF

j_gene: TRBJ1-1
d_gene: NA
v_gene: TRBV30
abundance: few
CDR3nt: TGTGCCTGGGCATTAGTGTGGGCAGAAGAAGCTTTCTTT
CDR3aa: CAWALVWAEEAFF

j_gene: TRBJ1-1
d_gene: NA
v_gene: TRBV29-1
abundance: few
CDR3nt: TGCAGCGCCCGGGAAAACACTGAAGCTTTCTTT
CDR3aa: CSARENTEAFF

j_gene: TRBJ1-6
d_gene: NA
v_gene: TRBV5-1
abundance: NA
CDR3nt: TGCGCCAGCAGCTTGGTACGGGGAAGCAATTCACCCCTCCACTTT
CDR3aa: CASSLVRGSNSPLHF

j_gene: TRBJ1-1
d_gene: NA
v_gene: TRBV5-1
abundance: NA
CDR3nt: TGCGCCAGCAGCTTGACAGGATATGAAGCTTTCTTT
CDR3aa: CASSLTGYEAFF

j_gene: TRBJ2-5
d_gene: NA
v_gene: TRBV28
abundance: few
CDR3nt: TGTGCCAGCAGTTTAAGGGGGGCGCGAGGCGAGACCCAGTACTTC
CDR3aa: CASSLRGARGETQYF

j_gene: TRBJ1-2
d_gene: NA
v_gene: TRBV30
abundance: many
CDR3nt: TGTGCCTGGAGTCCGGCCGACTATGGCTACACCTTC
CDR3aa: CAWSPADYGYTF

j_gene: TRBJ1-5
d_gene: TRBD1
v_gene: TRBV9
abundance: NA
CDR3nt: TGTGCCAGCAGCGGACACCCGGGACAGGGCGACAATCAGCCCCAGCATTTT
CDR3aa: CASSGHPGQGDNQPQHF

j_gene: TRBJ1-1
d_gene: NA
v_gene: TRBV7-2
abundance: few
CDR3nt: TGTGCCAGCAGCTTTTCCGGGACACAGAACACTGAAGCTTTCTTT
CDR3aa: CASSFSGTQNTEAFF

j_gene: TRBJ2-5
d_gene: NA
v_gene: TRBV7-9
abundance: NA
CDR3nt: TGTGCCAGCAGCTCCAGGGCCACCCAAGAGACCCAGTACTTC
CDR3aa: CASSSRATQETQYF

j_gene: TRBJ2-3
d_gene: NA
v_gene: TRBV9
abundance: NA
CDR3nt: TGTGCCAGCAGCGTAGCAAGGGATACGCAGTATTTT
CDR3aa: CASSVARDTQYF

j_gene: TRBJ2-5
d_gene: NA
v_gene: TRBV6-5
abundance: NA
CDR3nt: TGTGCCAGCAAGGCACAGGGCTGGGAGACCCAGTACTTC
CDR3aa: CASKAQGWETQYF

j_gene: TRBJ2-1
d_gene: TRBD1
v_gene: TRBV7-2
abundance: few
CDR3nt: TGTGCCAGCAGCTTATCCGGGACAGGGCGAAATGAGCAGTTCTTC
CDR3aa: CASSLSGTGRNEQFF

j_gene: TRBJ2-5
d_gene: NA
v_gene: TRBV20-1
abundance: few
CDR3nt: TGCAGTGCTCTACAAGAGACCCAGTACTTC
CDR3aa: CSALQETQYF

j_gene: TRBJ2-3
d_gene: TRBD2
v_gene: TRBV25-1
abundance: NA
CDR3nt: TGTGCCAGCAGTGAGGGAGGGCGGAGAACAGATACGCAGTATTTT
CDR3aa: CASSEGGRRTDTQYF

j_gene: TRBJ2-5
d_gene: TRBD2
v_gene: TRBV11-2
abundance: NA
CDR3nt: TGTGCCAGCAGCTTAGGGCTAGCGGGGGACGGGACCCAGTACTTC
CDR3aa: CASSLGLAGDGTQYF

j_gene: TRBJ2-7
d_gene: TRBD1
v_gene: TRBV29-1
abundance: NA
CDR3nt: TGCAGCGCGGGACAGGCGACCTACGAGCAGTACTTC
CDR3aa: CSAGQATYEQYF

j_gene: TRBJ2-3
d_gene: NA
v_gene: TRBV2
abundance: few
CDR3nt: TGTGCCAGCAAGACCAGCACAGATACGCAGTATTTT
CDR3aa: CASKTSTDTQYF

j_gene: TRBJ2-1
d_gene: NA
v_gene: TRBV19
abundance: few
CDR3nt: TGTGCCAGTAGCCTACTATATAATGAGCAGTTCTTC
CDR3aa: CASSLLYNEQFF

j_gene: TRBJ2-5
d_gene: TRBD1
v_gene: TRBV2
abundance: few
CDR3nt: TGTGCCAGCAGCGGGACAGCCCAAGAGACCCAGTACTTC
CDR3aa: CASSGTAQETQYF

j_gene: TRBJ1-6
d_gene: NA
v_gene: TRBV6-5
abundance: NA
CDR3nt: TGTGCCAGCAGTCCTACAGGGTCTAAGGCCCTCCACTTT
CDR3aa: CASSPTGSKALHF

j_gene: TRBJ1-5
d_gene: NA
v_gene: TRBV2
abundance: NA
CDR3nt: TGTGCCAGCAGTGTGGAGGGCAATCAGCCCCAGCATTTT
CDR3aa: CASSVEGNQPQHF